This T cell receptor (beta chain) was documented in a study of cytomegalovirus exposure and HLA in healthy donors. Findings of the study overall: The investigators catalogued 150 or so TCR beta chains as cytomegalovirus-associated. Reports showed the classifier diagnosing cytomegalovirus status with high specificity and sensitivity.

The records do not include a CMV serostatus for this donor. The PCR had 60 Vbeta and 13 Jbeta primers. Clones were sequenced by immunoSEQ multiplex PCR, and TCRdb holds only the in-frame ones, with some missing. The data show about 170,000 clones, approximately 72% seen once. For this clone: As yet, its antigen is unknown.

V dropped 1 base and J dropped 4; count of bases not matched to a gene: 15. Germline values: CDR1 LGHNT, CDR2 FRNRAP. This CDR3 region has 20 residues. V gene TRBV12-5 combines with J gene TRBJ1-4, with TRBD1 matching 10 bases. This clonotype was sampled from a human donor in good health. Input material: PBMCs. DNA of the CDR3: TGTGCTAGTGGTTTGGGCCTAAAGTGGGACAGGGGTTGGCATAATGAAAAACTGTTTTTT. Encoded protein: CASGLGLKWDRGWHNEKLFF.